The T cell receptor beta chain under discussion was sequenced for a study of T cells in Graves' hyperthyroidism and ophthalmopathy. Study-level information: Blood was drawn when the patient was first diagnosed and still untreated.

This clonotype came up many times. Using RNA transcripts as the source, TCR beta CDR3 regions were amplified. First-round RT-PCR of the TCR CDR3 relied on the HTBI primer set. MiXCR, run by TCRdb on the multiplex PCR reads, gives a single entry per CDR3 protein. The sample lists about 590,000 distinct CDR3 sequences; about a sixth were seen once. Participants, patients aged 18 to 65, had newly diagnosed hyperthyroidism with a duration under 2 months. Diagnosing involved the use of clinical symptoms, serum thyroxine and TRAb, thyroid ultrasound and orbital computed tomography. The receptor was isolated from a woman in her twenties or thirties with Graves' hyperthyroidism. Specimen: blood.

The CDR3 spells CAWSVLRGDQPQHF. CDR3 sequence (DNA): TGTGCCTGGAGTGTACTACGGGGGGACCAGCCCCAGCATTTT. This rearrangement joins TRBV30 to TRBJ1-5; tentatively, D is TRBD1 (5 bases). Germline V gives CDR1 GTSNPN, CDR2 SVGIG (reference sequence). CDR3 length equals 14 residues. The germline V and J ends were trimmed by 0 bases and 7 bases, with 13 bases remaining between them.